The clone carrying this T cell receptor (beta chain) has a single count. The antigen is undetermined. This record comes from a study of shared clonotypes between healthy human individuals. Germline lookup yields CDR1 MNHEY and CDR2 SMNVEV (reference sequence). The CDR3 is 16 amino acids. Trimming took 3 bases from V and 0 from J, leaving 14 bases between them. Study-wide results and limits: When naive CD4 clonotypes were compared across several donors, about 4.8% were shared. Naive subsets typically showed greater estimated richness than memory subsets. Despite large depth, rarefaction showed incomplete sorted-subset sequencing.

Sequencing was performed with immunoSEQ multiplex PCR; in TCRdb, only in-frame clones are kept and a portion is missing. This table has some 1.1 million clones, 60% to 80% appearing once. The source of this sequence is a man in his late teens or twenties in good health. Some clones in this sample may be carry-over from other donors' samples. The chain recombines TRBV27 with TRBJ1-2; D is ambiguous. Sequenced material: memory CD4+ T cells from PBMCs. Subset of the sample: CD45RA-negative fraction. The CDR3 here is CASSFFPRSSNYGYTF. The CDR3 nucleotides are TGTGCCAGCAGTTTCTTCCCCCGCAGCTCTAACTATGGCTACACCTTC.